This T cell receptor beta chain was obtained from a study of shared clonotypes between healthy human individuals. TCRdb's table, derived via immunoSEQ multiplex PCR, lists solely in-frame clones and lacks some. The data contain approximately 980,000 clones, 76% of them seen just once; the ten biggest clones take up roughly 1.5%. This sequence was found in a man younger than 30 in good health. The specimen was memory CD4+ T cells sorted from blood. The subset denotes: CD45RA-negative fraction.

The CDR3 region is CAIGPGGTGLLQYF. CDR3 sequence (DNA): TGTGCCATCGGCCCGGGAGGGACAGGGTTGCTTCAGTACTTC. This sequence joins TRBV10-3 and TRBJ2-7, with D possibly matching TRBD1 (9 bases). CDR1 is ENHRY, CDR2 SYGVKD, per germline. The V gene lost 8 bases and the J gene lost 10 bases, with 24 bases spanning the gap. This CDR3 has 14 amino acids.